This T cell receptor (beta chain) comes out of a study of long-term antiretroviral therapy in people with HIV. For each donor, at least one pre-ART and at least two post-ART PBMC samples were available. The immunoSEQ assay was v3.0, run at survey level. Clones were sequenced by immunoSEQ multiplex PCR, and TCRdb holds only the in-frame ones, with some missing. Among fewer than 8,000 clones listed, 73% were seen once. Trimming removed 2 bases at V and 2 bases at J, with 10 bases between. The CDR3 is 14 amino acids. Germline V gene data show CDR1 as SGHTA and CDR2 as FQGNSA. This chain uses TRBV7-2 with TRBJ2-7; tentatively, D is TRBD1 or TRBD2 (6 bases each). The TCR comes from a man aged 35-49 years with HIV. The material sequenced was unsorted PBMCs, taken 0.2 years after starting antiretroviral therapy. The chain's CDR3 is CASSLSGAPYEQYF. CDR3 sequence (DNA): TGTGCCAGCAGCTTATCGGGGGCCCCCTACGAGCAGTACTTC.